This TCR beta chain was sequenced for a study of blood T cell repertoires in COVID-19. On the study more broadly: Samples taken during acute and convalescent COVID-19 were collected in the United States, Italy and Spain. PBMCs, B-cell-depleted T cells, or T cells were the source of the cDNA or gDNA that made up the material.

The authors' processing: Cell counts per sample came from amplifying reference gene primers. Data came from immunoSEQ multiplex PCR; TCRdb stores just in-frame clones and leaves some out. The V and J calls and the clone size are those of that table, but D and trimming were determined from the DNA. The sample comprises some 270,000 clones, 70% to 85% of which are singletons, and 0.87% rests with the top ten. This TCR was recovered from a human donor with COVID-19, enrolled during active disease. The donor label of this sample is uncertain. Specimen: peripheral blood.

DNA for the CDR3: TGTGCCTGGAGTGTATCGGGGTATGAAAAACTGTTTTTT. Translation gives CAWSVSGYEKLFF. The V and J genes are TRBV30 and TRBJ1-4; D unclear. Germline CDR1 and CDR2: GTSNPN and SVGIG (reference sequence). V lost 0 bases and J lost 6, with 8 bases in between. This CDR3 is built from 13 residues.